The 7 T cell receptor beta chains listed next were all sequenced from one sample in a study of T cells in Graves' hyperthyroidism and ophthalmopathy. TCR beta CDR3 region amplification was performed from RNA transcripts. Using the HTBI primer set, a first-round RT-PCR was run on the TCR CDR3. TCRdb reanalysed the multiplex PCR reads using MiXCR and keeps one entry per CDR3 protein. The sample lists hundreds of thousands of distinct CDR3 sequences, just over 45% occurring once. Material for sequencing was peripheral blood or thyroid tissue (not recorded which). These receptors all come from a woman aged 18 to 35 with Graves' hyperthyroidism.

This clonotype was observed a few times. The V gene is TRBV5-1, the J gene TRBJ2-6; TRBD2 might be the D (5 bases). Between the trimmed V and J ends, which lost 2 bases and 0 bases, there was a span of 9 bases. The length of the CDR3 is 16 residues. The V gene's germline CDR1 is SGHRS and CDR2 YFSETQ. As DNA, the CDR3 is TGCGCCAGCAGCTTACCTCGGGACTCTGGGGCCAACGTCCTGACTTTC. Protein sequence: CASSLPRDSGANVLTF.

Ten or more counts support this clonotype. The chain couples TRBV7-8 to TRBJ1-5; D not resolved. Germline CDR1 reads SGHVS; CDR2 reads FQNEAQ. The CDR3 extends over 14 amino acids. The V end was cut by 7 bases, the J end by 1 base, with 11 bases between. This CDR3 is CASTPLASNQPQHF. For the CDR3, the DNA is TGTGCCAGCACCCCCCTGGCAAGCAATCAGCCCCAGCATTTT.

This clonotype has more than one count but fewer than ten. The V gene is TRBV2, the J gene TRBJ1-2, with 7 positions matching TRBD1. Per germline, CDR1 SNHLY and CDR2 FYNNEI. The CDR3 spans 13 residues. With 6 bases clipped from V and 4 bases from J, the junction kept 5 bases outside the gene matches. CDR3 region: CASSQTGVYGYTF. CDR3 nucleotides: TGTGCCAGCAGCCAAACAGGGGTCTATGGCTACACCTTC.

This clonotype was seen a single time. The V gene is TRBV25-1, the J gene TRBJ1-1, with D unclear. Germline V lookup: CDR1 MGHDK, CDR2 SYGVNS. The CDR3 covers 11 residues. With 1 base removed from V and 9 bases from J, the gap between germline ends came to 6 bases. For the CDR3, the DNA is TGTGCCAGCAGTGAATGGGAGAAAGCTTTCTTT. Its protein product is CASSEWEKAFF.

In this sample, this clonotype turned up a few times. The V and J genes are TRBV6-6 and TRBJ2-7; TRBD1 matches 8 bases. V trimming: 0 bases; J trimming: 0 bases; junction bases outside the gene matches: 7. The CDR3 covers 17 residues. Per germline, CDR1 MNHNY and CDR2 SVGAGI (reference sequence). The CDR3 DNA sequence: TGTGCCAGCAGTTACTCGGGGGACAGGCCGAGCTCCTACGAGCAGTACTTC. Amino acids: CASSYSGDRPSSYEQYF.

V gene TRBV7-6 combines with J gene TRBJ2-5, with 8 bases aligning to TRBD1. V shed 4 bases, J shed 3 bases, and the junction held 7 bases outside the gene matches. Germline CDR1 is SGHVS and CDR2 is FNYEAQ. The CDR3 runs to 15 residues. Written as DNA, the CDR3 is TGTGCCAGCAGCTCACCGGACAGGGCGGAAGAGACCCAGTACTTC. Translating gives CASSSPDRAEETQYF.

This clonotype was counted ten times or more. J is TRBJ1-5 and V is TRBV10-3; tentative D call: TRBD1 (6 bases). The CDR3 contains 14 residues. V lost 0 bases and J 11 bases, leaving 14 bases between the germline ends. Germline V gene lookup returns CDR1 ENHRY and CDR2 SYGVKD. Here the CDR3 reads CAISESAGAQAQHF. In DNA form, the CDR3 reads TGTGCCATCAGTGAGTCGGCAGGGGCCCAAGCCCAGCATTTT.